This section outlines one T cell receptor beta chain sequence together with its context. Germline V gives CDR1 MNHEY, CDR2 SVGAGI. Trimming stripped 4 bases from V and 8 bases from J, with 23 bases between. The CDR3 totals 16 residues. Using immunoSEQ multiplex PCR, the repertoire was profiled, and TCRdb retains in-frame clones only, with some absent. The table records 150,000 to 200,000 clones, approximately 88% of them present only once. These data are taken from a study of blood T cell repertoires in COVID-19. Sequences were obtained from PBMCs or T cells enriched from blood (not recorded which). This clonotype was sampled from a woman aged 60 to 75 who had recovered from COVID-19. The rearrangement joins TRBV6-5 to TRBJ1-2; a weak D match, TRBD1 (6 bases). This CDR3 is CASSLNGGAPGAGYTF. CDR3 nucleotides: TGTGCCAGCAGTTTAAATGGGGGGGCGCCAGGTGCAGGCTACACCTTC.